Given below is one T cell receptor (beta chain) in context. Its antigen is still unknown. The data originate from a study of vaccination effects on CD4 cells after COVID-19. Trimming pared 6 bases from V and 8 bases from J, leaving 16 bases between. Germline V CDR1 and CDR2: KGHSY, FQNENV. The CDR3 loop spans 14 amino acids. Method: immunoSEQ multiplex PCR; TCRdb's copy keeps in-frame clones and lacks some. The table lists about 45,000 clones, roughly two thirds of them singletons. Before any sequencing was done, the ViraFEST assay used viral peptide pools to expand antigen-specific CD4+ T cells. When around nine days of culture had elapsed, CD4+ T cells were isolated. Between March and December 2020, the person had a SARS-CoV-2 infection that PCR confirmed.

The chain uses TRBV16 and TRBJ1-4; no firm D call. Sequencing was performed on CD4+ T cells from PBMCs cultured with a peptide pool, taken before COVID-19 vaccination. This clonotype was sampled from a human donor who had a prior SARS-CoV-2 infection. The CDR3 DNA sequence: TGTGCCAGCAGTCAGGCCATCCCTCGGGAAAAACTGTTTTTT. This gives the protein CASSQAIPREKLFF.